The text below deals with one T cell receptor (beta chain). Its antigen is not yet known. There are no base qualities to consult, and no much larger clone falls within one base. The donors belonged to the validation cohort of over a hundred subjects, which was separate from the approximately 700-subject first cohort. The CDR3 measures 17 amino acids from cysteine to phenylalanine. Only the CDR3 portion is preserved as DNA: 51 bases, with reading frame beginning at the first base. The germline V gene (reference sequence) supplies CDR1 LNHDA and CDR2 SQIVND. V and J lose 3 bases and 3 bases, and a span of 18 bases separates them. The library was made by the immunoSEQ multiplex PCR assay. On the authors' methods: A statistical classification framework was built to diagnose cytomegalovirus status from the catalog of TCR beta chain sequences. TCRdb mirrors the immuneACCESS table, restricted to in-frame sequences. Some clones are absent from its copies; in checked studies, under half trace to an unresolved V gene, and the reason for the others is unknown. From that table come the V and J calls and clone size; the DNA was used to work out D and trimming. The sample includes approximately 98,000 clones, with more than 90% observed a single time. The ten biggest clones cover roughly 0.67% of the sample.

This sample is part of a study of cytomegalovirus exposure and HLA in healthy donors (dated by TCRdb to the late 2010s). With respect to the entire study: The 700 or so repertoires of the first cohort and the 110 or so validation repertoires were produced on the same platform, according to a later analysis. The aim of the study was to test whether cataloging public T cell receptors could identify signatures of past pathogen exposure. A separate validation cohort of roughly 110 different subjects was used in addition to the 666-subject first cohort. The study combined high-throughput TCR immunosequencing, statistical association of individual TCRs with disease status, and machine learning to predict cytomegalovirus infection status. Study-wide conclusions, independent of this receptor: A few of the identified cytomegalovirus-associated TCR beta chains were confirmed in vitro to be specific for cytomegalovirus antigens. Subsequent analysis determined that TCRs grouped into clusters in the first cohort also showed a tendency toward co-occurrence across the 120 validation repertoires, and 94% of cluster scores exceeded 0. It was suggested by the authors that the approach could potentially be generalized to other disease states and immunological phenotypes. A total of 164 TCR beta chains were listed by the study as associated with cytomegalovirus. While some public TCRs were present in many individuals, most TCR sequences turned up only very rarely across donors. A later analysis had no HLA typing for the validation cohort, so co-occurrence there was scored across all 110 or so repertoires. Cytomegalovirus status was reported to be diagnosed by the classifier with high specificity and sensitivity in both the original and validation cohorts.

The sequence joins TRBV19 to TRBJ2-1, with a weak D call of TRBD2 (7 bases match). The clonotype originates from a woman aged 18-29 years in good health and CMV-seronegative. Sequencing was performed on PBMCs. The CDR3 protein: CASSIYSRGGIYNEQFF. The bases read TGTGCCAGTAGTATCTATAGTAGGGGGGGAATCTACAATGAGCAGTTCTTC.